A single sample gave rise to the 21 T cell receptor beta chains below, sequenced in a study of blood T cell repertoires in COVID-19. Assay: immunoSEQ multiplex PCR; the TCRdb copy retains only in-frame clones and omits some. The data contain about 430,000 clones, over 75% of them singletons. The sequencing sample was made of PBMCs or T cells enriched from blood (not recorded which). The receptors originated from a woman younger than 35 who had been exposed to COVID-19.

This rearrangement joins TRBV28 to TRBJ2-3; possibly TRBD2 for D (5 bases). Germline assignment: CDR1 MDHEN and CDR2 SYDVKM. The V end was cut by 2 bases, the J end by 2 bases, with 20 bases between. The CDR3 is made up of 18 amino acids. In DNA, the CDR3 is TGTGCCAGCAGTTTAGGACCTAGCAATAGGTTCTCCACAGATACGCAGTATTTT. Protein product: CASSLGPSNRFSTDTQYF.

CDR3 region: CASSQEGGHLGDTQYF. The CDR3, as DNA: TGCGCCAGCAGCCAAGAGGGGGGTCATCTTGGTGATACGCAGTATTTT. This chain connects TRBV4-1 to TRBJ2-3, with D possibly matching TRBD2 (6 bases). The V gene's germline CDR1 is MGHRA and CDR2 YSYEKL. CDR3 length: 16 amino acids. V lost 0 bases and J 6 bases, leaving 16 bases between the germline ends.

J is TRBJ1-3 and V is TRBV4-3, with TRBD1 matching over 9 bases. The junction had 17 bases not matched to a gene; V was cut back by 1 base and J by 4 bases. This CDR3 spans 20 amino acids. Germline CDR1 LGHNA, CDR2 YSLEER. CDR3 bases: TGCGCCAGCAGCCAAGTGGCCCCGGGACAGGGTGTATCGAGGGGAAACACCATATATTTT. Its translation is CASSQVAPGQGVSRGNTIYF.

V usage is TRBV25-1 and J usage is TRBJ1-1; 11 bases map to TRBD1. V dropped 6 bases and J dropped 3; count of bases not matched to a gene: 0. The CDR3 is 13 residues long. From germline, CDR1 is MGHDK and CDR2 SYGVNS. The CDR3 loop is CASRGQGDTEAFF. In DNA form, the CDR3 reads TGTGCCAGCAGGGGACAGGGGGACACTGAAGCTTTCTTT.

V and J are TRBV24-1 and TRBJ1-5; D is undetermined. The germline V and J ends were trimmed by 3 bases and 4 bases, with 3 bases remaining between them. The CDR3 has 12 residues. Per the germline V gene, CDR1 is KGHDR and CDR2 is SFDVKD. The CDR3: CATSDQNQPQHF. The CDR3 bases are TGTGCCACCAGTGATCAGAATCAGCCCCAGCATTTT.

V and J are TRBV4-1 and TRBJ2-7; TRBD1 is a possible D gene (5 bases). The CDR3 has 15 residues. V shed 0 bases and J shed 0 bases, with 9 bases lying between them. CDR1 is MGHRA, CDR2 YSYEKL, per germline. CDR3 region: CASSQEKGFSYEQYF. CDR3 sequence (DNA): TGCGCCAGCAGCCAAGAAAAGGGGTTCTCCTACGAGCAGTACTTC.

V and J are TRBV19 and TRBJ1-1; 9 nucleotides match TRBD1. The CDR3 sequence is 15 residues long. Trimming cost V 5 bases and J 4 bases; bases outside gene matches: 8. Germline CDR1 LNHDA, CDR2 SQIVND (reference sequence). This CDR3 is CASSEQGARSTEAFF. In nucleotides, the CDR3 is TGTGCCAGTAGTGAACAGGGGGCACGGAGCACTGAAGCTTTCTTT.

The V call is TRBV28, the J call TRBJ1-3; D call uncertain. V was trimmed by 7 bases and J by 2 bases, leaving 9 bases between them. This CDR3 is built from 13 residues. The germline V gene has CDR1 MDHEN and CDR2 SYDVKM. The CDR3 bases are TGTGCCAGCACCCCTCGGGCTGGAAACACCATATATTTT. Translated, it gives CASTPRAGNTIYF.

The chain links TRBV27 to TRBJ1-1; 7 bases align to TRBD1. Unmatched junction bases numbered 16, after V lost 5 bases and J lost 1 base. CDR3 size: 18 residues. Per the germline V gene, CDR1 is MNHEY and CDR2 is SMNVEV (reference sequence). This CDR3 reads CASSPPDPGTEKNTEAFF. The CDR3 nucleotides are TGTGCCAGCAGTCCACCCGATCCCGGGACAGAGAAGAACACTGAAGCTTTCTTT.

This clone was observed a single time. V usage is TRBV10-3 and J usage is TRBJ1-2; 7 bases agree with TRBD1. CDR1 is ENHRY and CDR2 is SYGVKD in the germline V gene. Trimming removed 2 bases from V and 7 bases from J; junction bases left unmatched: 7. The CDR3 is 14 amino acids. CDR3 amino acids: CAISERDSRSGYTF. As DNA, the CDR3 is TGTGCCATCAGTGAGCGGGACAGCCGAAGTGGCTACACCTTC.

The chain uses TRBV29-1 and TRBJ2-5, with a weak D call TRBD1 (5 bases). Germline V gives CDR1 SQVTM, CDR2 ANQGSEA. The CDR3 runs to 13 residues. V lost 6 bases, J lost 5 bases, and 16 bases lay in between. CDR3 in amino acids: CSVRTFLVETQYF. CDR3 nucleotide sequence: TGCAGCGTCCGGACATTTCTTGTGGAGACCCAGTACTTC. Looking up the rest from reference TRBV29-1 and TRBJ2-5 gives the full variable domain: SAVISQKPSRDICQRGTSLTIQCQVDSQVTMMFWYRQQPGQSLTLIATANQGSEATYESGFVIDKFPISRPNLTFSTLTVSNMSPEDSSIYLCSVRTFLVETQYFGPGTRLLVL.

The CDR3 sequence: CASSVEASGRWGEQYF. CDR3 nucleotides: TGTGCCAGCAGCGTAGAAGCTAGCGGGAGATGGGGCGAGCAGTACTTC. The chain employs TRBV9 and TRBJ2-7; 10 positions agree with TRBD2. V dropped 0 bases and J dropped 6; count of bases not matched to a gene: 9. This CDR3 is built from 16 residues. Germline lookup yields CDR1 SGDLS and CDR2 YYNGEE.

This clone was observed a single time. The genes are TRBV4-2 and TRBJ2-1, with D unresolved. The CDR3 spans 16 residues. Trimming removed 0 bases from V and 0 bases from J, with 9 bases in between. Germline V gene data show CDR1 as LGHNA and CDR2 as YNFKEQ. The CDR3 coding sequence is TGTGCCAGCAGCCAAGAACAGCCCAGCTCCTACAATGAGCAGTTCTTC. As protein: CASSQEQPSSYNEQFF.

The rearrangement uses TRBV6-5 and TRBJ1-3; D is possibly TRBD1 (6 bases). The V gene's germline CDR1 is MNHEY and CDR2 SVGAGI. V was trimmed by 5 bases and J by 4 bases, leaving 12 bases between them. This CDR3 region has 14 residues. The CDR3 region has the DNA TGTGCCAGCAGTCCGCAGGGGTCAGGAAACACCATATATTTT. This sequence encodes CASSPQGSGNTIYF.

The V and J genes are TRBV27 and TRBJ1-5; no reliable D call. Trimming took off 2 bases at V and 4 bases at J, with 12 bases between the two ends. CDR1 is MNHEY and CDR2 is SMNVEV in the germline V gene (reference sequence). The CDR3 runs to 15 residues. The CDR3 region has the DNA TGTGCCAGCAGTTTAGGTGCCGGTTCTAATCAGCCCCAGCATTTT. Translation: CASSLGAGSNQPQHF.

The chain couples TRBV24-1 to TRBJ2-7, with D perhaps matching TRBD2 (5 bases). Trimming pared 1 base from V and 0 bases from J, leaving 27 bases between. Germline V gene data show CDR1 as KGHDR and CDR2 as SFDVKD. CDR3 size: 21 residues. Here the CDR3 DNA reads TGTGCCACCAGTGATTTCATTCAACCCCGGAGGCCAGCCCGCTTCTCCTACGAGCAGTACTTC. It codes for CATSDFIQPRRPARFSYEQYF.

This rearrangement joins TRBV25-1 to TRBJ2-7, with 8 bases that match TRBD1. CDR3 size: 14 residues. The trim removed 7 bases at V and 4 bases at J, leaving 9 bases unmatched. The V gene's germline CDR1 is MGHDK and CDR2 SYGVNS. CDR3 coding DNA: TGTGCCAGCACCACCTCAGGACAGGGTTACGAGCAGTACTTC. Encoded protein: CASTTSGQGYEQYF.

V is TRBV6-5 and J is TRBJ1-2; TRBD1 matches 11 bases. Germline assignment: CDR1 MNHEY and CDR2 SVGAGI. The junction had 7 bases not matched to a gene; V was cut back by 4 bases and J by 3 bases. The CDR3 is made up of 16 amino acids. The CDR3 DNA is TGTGCCAGCAGTTCCCTCCGGGGACAGGGGGACTATGGCTACACCTTC. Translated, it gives CASSSLRGQGDYGYTF.

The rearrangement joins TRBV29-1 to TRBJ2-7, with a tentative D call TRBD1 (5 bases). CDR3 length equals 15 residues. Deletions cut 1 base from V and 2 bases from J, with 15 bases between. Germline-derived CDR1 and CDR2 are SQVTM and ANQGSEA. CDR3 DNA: TGCAGCGTTGAAGGCGCACACGGACATGCCTACGAGCAGTACTTC. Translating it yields CSVEGAHGHAYEQYF.

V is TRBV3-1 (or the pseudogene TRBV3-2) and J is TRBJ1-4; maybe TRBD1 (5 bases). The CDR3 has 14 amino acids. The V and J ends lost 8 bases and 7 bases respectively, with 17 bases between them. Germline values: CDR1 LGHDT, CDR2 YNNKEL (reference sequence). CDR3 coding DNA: TGTGCCAGCGGGGGGGTGGCTCAGGGTGAAAAACTGTTTTTT. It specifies CASGGVAQGEKLFF.

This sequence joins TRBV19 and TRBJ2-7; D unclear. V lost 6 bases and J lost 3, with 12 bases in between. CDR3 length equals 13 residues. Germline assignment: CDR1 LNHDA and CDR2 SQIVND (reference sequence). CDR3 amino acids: CASSVTENYEQYF. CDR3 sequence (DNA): TGTGCCAGTAGCGTGACTGAAAACTACGAGCAGTACTTC. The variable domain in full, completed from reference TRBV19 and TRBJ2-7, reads DGGITQSPKYLFRKEGQNVTLSCEQNLNHDAMYWYRQDPGQGLRLIYYSQIVNDFQKGDIAEGYSVSREKKESFPLTVTSAQKNPTAFYLCASSVTENYEQYFGPGTRLTVT.